This TCR beta chain was documented in a study of siplizumab effects on memory and regulatory T cells. V was cut by 6 bases and J by 8 bases, with 16 bases left in between. This CDR3 region has 14 residues. The germline V gene has CDR1 SNHLY and CDR2 FYNNEI. Sequenced by immunoSEQ multiplex PCR; TCRdb stores in-frame clones only, minus some. Found here are some 97,000 clones, 92% of them singletons; the top ten hold approximately 0.66%. The TCR sequence derives from a human donor in good health. Sequenced: Tregs sorted from blood. The chain couples TRBV2 to TRBJ1-4; the D is unclear. CDR3: CASRAGSAAEKLFF. In DNA form, the CDR3 reads TGTGCCAGCAGAGCCGGCAGTGCCGCCGAAAAACTGTTTTTT.